The rows below give T cell receptor beta chains drawn from one sample of a study of blood T cells in healthy people across ages. One entry per CDR3 protein results from TCRdb running MiXCR on the 5' RACE reads. The sample carries about 1.8 million distinct CDR3 sequences, around half recorded once. Sequencing was done on a sample of blood. These receptors originate from a woman aged 40-49 years in good health. Both conserved end residues are part of each CDR3. A D gene is named only where the DNA matches it firmly. Size values are once, few and many counts, or a class for expanded clones, and some rows have none.

d_call j_call clone_size v_call cdr3_aa cdr3_nt
- TRBJ1-2 - TRBV21-1 CASRTRHDYGYTF TGTGCCAGCAGAACAAGACATGACTATGGCTACACCTTC
TRBD1 TRBJ1-5 - TRBV6-2/TRBV6-3 CASSYLPGQGFVDQPQHF TGTGCCAGCAGTTACCTACCGGGACAGGGTTTCGTAGATCAGCCCCAGCATTTT
TRBD1 TRBJ1-2 - TRBV7-2 CASSLTRDSFYGYTF TGTGCCAGCAGCTTAACCCGGGACAGCTTTTATGGCTACACCTTC
TRBD2 TRBJ2-3 - TRBV4-3 CASSQVGAGGQGNTQYF TGCGCCAGCAGCCAAGTAGGGGCGGGGGGGCAAGGAAATACGCAGTATTTT
- TRBJ1-2 - TRBV10-3 CAISESSVAYGYTF TGTGCCATCAGTGAGTCGTCCGTGGCCTATGGCTACACCTTC
TRBD1 TRBJ1-4 - TRBV20-1 CSLRDSINEKLFF TGCAGTCTCCGGGACAGTATTAATGAAAAACTGTTTTTT
- TRBJ2-5 few TRBV10-3 CATCAGRTGQETQYF TGTGCCACCTGCGCCGGGAGAACAGGCCAAGAGACCCAGTACTTC
- TRBJ2-1 - TRBV6-1 CASRTHGNEQFF TGTGCCAGCAGGACCCACGGGAATGAGCAGTTCTTC
TRBD1 TRBJ1-5 - TRBV6-6 CASRNGQGTNQPQHF TGTGCCAGCAGAAACGGACAGGGGACTAATCAGCCCCAGCATTTT
TRBD1 TRBJ2-7 - TRBV27 CAPGGTGRTYEQYF TGTGCCCCAGGGGGGACAGGGAGAACCTACGAGCAGTACTTC
- TRBJ2-3 - TRBV28 CASSFIGASSTDTQYF TGTGCCAGCAGTTTCATCGGGGCCTCAAGCACAGATACGCAGTATTTT
TRBD2 TRBJ2-5 - TRBV20-1 CSARALGLAGPQETQYF TGCAGTGCTAGAGCCCTGGGGCTAGCGGGGCCACAAGAGACCCAGTACTTC
- TRBJ2-4 - TRBV29-1 CSVQALLAKNIQYF TGCAGCGTGCAGGCGTTACTAGCCAAAAACATTCAGTACTTC
TRBD1 TRBJ2-7 - TRBV20-1 CSARGGQGFYEQYF TGCAGTGCCCGCGGGGGACAGGGGTTCTACGAGCAGTACTTC
TRBD2 TRBJ2-1 - TRBV20-1 CSAPGLGNNEQFF TGCAGTGCGCCGGGACTAGGCAACAATGAGCAGTTCTTC
- TRBJ2-5 - TRBV19 CASSPLLGSQETQYF TGTGCCAGTAGTCCTCTCCTGGGTTCGCAAGAGACCCAGTACTTC
- TRBJ2-4 - TRBV5-1 CASSLRDKDIQYF TGCGCCAGCAGCTTGCGGGATAAAGACATTCAGTACTTC
TRBD2 TRBJ2-6 - TRBV5-1 CASSLVAGTTTSEANVLTF TGCGCCAGCAGCTTGGTCGCCGGGACTACTACGTCTGAGGCCAACGTCCTGACTTTC
- TRBJ1-5 - TRBV7-2 CASSLLQGLNRPQHF TGTGCCAGCAGCTTACTACAGGGCCTAAATCGGCCCCAGCATTTT
- TRBJ2-7 - TRBV6-2/TRBV6-3 CASSYSPQGRLSEQYF TGTGCCAGCAGTTACAGTCCCCAGGGTCGACTGAGCGAGCAGTACTTC
- TRBJ1-2 few TRBV10-3 CAISEMETANYGYTF TGTGCCATCAGTGAGATGGAAACAGCTAACTATGGCTACACCTTC
- TRBJ1-1 few TRBV7-2 CASSTQQGRGEAFF TGTGCCAGCAGCACCCAACAGGGTAGGGGTGAAGCTTTCTTT
- TRBJ2-7 - TRBV4-2 CASSQDEHITYEQYF TGTGCCAGCAGCCAAGATGAACATATCACCTACGAGCAGTACTTC
- TRBJ2-5 - TRBV6-5 CASGPTGEQYF TGTGCCAGCGGTCCGACGGGGGAGCAGTACTTC